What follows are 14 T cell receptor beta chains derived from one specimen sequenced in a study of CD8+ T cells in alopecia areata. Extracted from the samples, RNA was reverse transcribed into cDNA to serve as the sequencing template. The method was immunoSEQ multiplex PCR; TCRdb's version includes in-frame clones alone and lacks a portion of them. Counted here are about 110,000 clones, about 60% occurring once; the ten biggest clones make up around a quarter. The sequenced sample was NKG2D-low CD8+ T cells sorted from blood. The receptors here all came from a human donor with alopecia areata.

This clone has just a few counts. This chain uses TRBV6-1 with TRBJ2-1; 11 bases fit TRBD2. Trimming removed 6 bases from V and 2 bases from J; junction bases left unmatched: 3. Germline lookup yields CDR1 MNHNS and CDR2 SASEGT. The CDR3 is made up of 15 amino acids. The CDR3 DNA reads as TGTGCCAGCAGGGGACTAGCGGCGACCTACAATGAGCAGTTCTTC. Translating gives CASRGLAATYNEQFF.

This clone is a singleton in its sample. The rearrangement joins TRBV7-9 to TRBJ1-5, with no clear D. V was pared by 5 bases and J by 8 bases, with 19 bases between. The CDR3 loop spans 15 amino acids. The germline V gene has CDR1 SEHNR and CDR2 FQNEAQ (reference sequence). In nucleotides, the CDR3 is TGTGCCAGCAGCCCGCCTACGGGCACGCACGAGCCCCAGCATTTT. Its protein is CASSPPTGTHEPQHF.

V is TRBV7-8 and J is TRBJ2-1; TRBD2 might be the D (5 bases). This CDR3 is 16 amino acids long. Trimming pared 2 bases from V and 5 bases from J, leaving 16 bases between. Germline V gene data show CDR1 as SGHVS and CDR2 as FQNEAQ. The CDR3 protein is CASSLNEDFGHNEQFF. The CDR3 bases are TGTGCCAGCAGCTTAAACGAGGACTTCGGGCACAATGAGCAGTTCTTC.

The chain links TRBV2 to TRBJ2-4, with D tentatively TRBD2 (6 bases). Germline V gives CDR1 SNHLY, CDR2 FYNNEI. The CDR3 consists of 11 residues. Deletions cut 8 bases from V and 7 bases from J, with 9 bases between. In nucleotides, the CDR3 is TGTGCCAGCCGGGGAGGTAACATTCAGTACTTC. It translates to CASRGGNIQYF.

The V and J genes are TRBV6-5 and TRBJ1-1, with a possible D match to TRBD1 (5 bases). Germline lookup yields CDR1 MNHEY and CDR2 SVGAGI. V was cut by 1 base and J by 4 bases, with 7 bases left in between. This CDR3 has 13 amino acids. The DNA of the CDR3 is TGTGCCAGCAGTTACTTGGGGGGCACTGAAGCTTTCTTT. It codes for CASSYLGGTEAFF.

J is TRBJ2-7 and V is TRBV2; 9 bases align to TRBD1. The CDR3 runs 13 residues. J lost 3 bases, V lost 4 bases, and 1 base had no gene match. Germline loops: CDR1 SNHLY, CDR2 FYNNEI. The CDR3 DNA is TGTGCCAGCAGTGGGGACAGGGACTACGAGCAGTACTTC. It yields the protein CASSGDRDYEQYF.

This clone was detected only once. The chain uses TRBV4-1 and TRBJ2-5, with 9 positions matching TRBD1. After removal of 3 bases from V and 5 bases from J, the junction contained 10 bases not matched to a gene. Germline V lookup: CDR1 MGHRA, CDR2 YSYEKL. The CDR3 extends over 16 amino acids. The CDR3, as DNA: TGCGCCAGCAGCCACGAGGGACAGGGTCTGGGGGAGACCCAGTACTTC. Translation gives CASSHEGQGLGETQYF.

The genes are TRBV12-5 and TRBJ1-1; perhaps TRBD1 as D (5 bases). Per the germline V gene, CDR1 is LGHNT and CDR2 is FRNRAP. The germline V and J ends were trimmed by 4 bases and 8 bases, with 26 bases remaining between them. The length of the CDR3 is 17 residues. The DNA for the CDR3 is TGTGCTAGTGGTTCACACCCCCAGGGACCTTATACTAGGGAAGCTTTCTTT. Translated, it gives CASGSHPQGPYTREAFF.

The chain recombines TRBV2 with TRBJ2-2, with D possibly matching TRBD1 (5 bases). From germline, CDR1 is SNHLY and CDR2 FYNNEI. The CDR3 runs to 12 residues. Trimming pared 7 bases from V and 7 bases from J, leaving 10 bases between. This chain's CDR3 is CASTQGIGELFF. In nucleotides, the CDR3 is TGTGCCAGCACCCAGGGCATCGGGGAGCTGTTTTTT.

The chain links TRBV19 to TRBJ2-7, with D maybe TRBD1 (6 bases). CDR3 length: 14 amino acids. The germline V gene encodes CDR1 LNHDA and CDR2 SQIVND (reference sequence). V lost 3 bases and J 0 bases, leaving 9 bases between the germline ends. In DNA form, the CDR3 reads TGTGCCAGTAGTATTGGACAGAGCTCCTACGAGCAGTACTTC. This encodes CASSIGQSSYEQYF.

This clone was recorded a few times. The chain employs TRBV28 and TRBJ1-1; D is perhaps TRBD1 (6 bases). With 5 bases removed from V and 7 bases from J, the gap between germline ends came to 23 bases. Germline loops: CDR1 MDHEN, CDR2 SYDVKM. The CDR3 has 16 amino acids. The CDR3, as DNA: TGTGCCAGCAGTAGGAGGCAGGGGACGACAAGTGGTGAAGCTTTCTTT. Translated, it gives CASSRRQGTTSGEAFF.

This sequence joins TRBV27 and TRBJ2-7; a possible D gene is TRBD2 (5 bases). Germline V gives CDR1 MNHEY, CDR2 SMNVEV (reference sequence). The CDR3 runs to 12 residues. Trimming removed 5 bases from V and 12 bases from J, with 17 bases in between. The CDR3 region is CASSSGYGLPYF. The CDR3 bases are TGTGCCAGCAGTAGCGGCTACGGGTTGCCGTACTTC.

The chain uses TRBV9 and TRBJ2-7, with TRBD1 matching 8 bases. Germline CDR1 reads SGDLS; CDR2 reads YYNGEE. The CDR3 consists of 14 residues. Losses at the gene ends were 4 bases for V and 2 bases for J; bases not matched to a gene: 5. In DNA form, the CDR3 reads TGTGCCAGCAGCCCAGGGACAGGACCCTACGAGCAGTACTTC. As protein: CASSPGTGPYEQYF.

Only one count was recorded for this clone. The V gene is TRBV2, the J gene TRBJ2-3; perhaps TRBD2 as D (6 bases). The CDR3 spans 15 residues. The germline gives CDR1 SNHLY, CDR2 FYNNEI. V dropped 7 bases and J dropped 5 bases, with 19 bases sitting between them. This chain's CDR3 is CASIGGVGPGDTQYF. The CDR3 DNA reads TGTGCCAGCATCGGGGGAGTTGGGCCGGGAGATACGCAGTATTTT. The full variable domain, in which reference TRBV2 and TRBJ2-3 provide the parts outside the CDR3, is EPEVTQTPSHQVTQMGQEVILRCVPISNHLYFYWYRQILGQKVEFLVSFYNNEISEKSEIFDDQFSVERPDGSNFTLKIRSTKLEDSAMYFCASIGGVGPGDTQYFGPGTRLTVL.